Below are 30 T cell receptor beta chains sequenced from a single sample in a study of cytomegalovirus exposure and HLA in healthy donors. PCR amplification relied on 60 Vbeta primers (plus 13 Jbeta primers). Some clones are missing from TCRdb's copy, which holds only in-frame ones; the method was immunoSEQ multiplex PCR. The sample comprises around 150,000 clones, about 77% of which are singletons, and around 1.5% rests with the top ten. Sequences were obtained from PBMCs. These TCRs come from a woman in her forties in good health and CMV-seronegative.

The genes are TRBV7-2 and TRBJ2-7, with D perhaps TRBD2 (5 bases). V was shortened by 0 bases and J by 3 bases, with 12 bases between the two germline ends. The CDR3 consists of 15 residues. CDR1 and CDR2 (germline): SGHTA, FQGNSA. CDR3 in DNA: TGTGCCAGCAGCTTAGCATTAGGACTCATCTACGAGCAGTACTTC. As protein: CASSLALGLIYEQYF.

The V call is TRBV6-1, the J call TRBJ2-5; possibly TRBD1 for D (6 bases). Germline CDR1 reads MNHNS; CDR2 reads SASEGT. This CDR3 contains 15 residues. V was shortened by 3 bases and J by 0 bases, with 11 bases between the two germline ends. The CDR3 sequence: CASSEGALNQETQYF. The CDR3 region has the DNA TGTGCCAGCAGTGAGGGGGCATTGAACCAAGAGACCCAGTACTTC.

The chain employs TRBV9 and TRBJ2-2, with 8 bases lining up with TRBD2. Germline V gene data show CDR1 as SGDLS and CDR2 as YYNGEE. Losses at the gene ends were 7 bases for V and 3 bases for J; bases not matched to a gene: 8. This CDR3 comprises 15 residues. Here the CDR3 DNA reads TGTGCCAGCGGGAGGGACGGGGGGGACACCGGGGAGCTGTTTTTT. This gives the protein CASGRDGGDTGELFF.

This clone was picked up one time. The V call is TRBV18, the J call TRBJ1-5; D unresolved. Germline V CDR1 and CDR2: KGHSH, LQKENI. V lost 5 bases and J 2 bases, leaving 10 bases between the germline ends. The CDR3 loop spans 14 amino acids. The CDR3 spells CASSSGSGNQPQHF. DNA of the CDR3: TGTGCCAGCTCATCAGGTTCAGGCAATCAGCCCCAGCATTTT. Supplemented by reference TRBV18 and TRBJ1-5, the full variable domain reads NAGVMQNPRHLVRRRGQEARLRCSPMKGHSHVYWYRQLPEEGLKFMVYLQKENIIDESGMPKERFSAEFPKEGPSILRIQQVVRGDSAAYFCASSSGSGNQPQHFGDGTRLSIL.

CDR3 nucleotides: TGTGCCAGCAGTTACTCCGACAGAACCACAGATACGCAGTATTTT. It codes for CASSYSDRTTDTQYF. The chain is built from TRBV6-5 and TRBJ2-3, with D perhaps TRBD1 (5 bases). Between the trimmed V and J ends, which lost 0 bases and 2 bases, there was a span of 9 bases. Germline V gene sequence: CDR1 MNHEY, CDR2 SVGAGI. The CDR3 is 15 residues long.

The chain has TRBV2 and TRBJ2-2; 15 positions match TRBD2. The length of the CDR3 is 17 residues. Losses at the gene ends were 5 bases for V and 6 bases for J; bases not matched to a gene: 7. Germline loops: CDR1 SNHLY, CDR2 FYNNEI. The CDR3 loop is CASSRTSGGAGAGELFF. In DNA form, the CDR3 reads TGTGCCAGCAGTCGGACTAGCGGGGGGGCCGGGGCCGGGGAGCTGTTTTTT.

This chain links TRBV6-4 with TRBJ1-5, with D tentatively TRBD1 (6 bases). The CDR3 consists of 14 residues. Germline loops: CDR1 MRHNA, CDR2 SNTAGT. The V gene lost 6 bases and the J gene lost 1 base, with 10 bases spanning the gap. The CDR3 DNA is TGTGCCAGCAGCGCAGGGACAAGCAATCAGCCCCAGCATTTT. Its protein is CASSAGTSNQPQHF.

The chain employs TRBV5-1 and TRBJ2-7; weak D call: TRBD2 (5 bases). The length of the CDR3 is 17 residues. Germline V gene sequence: CDR1 SGHRS, CDR2 YFSETQ. V lost 0 bases and J 2 bases, leaving 18 bases between the germline ends. The DNA for the CDR3 is TGCGCCAGCAGCTTGGCGGCCCGGGGTAATAGTCCCTACGAGCAGTACTTC. It translates to CASSLAARGNSPYEQYF.

This clone was picked up a small number of times. This sequence joins TRBV5-1 and TRBJ2-1; 10 bases map to TRBD2. The CDR3 is 18 residues long. J gave up 4 bases and V 9 bases, and 19 bases lay outside the gene matches. Germline V gives CDR1 SGHRS, CDR2 YFSETQ. CDR3 nucleotide sequence: TGCGCCACCTCGGCGGGGGTAGCGGGGGGCAGGACATACAATGAGCAGTTCTTC. This encodes CATSAGVAGGRTYNEQFF.

This clone was observed once. The genes are TRBV6-1 and TRBJ1-1; D unresolved. V was shortened by 4 bases and J by 3 bases, with 15 bases between the two germline ends. The germline CDR1 and CDR2 sequences are MNHNS and SASEGT. This CDR3 contains 15 residues. The CDR3 is CASSGPDGKYTEAFF. The DNA of the CDR3 is TGTGCCAGCAGTGGGCCGGACGGGAAATACACTGAAGCTTTCTTT.

A few counts support this clone. The chain uses TRBV5-5 and TRBJ2-3, with 8 bases fitting TRBD2. Germline values: CDR1 SGHKS, CDR2 YYEKEE (reference sequence). The CDR3 spans 17 residues. V lost 4 bases to trimming and J lost 5 bases; unmatched junction nucleotides: 15. For the CDR3, the DNA is TGTGCCAGCAGCCCCAGAACAACTAGCGGCGGGAGAGATACGCAGTATTTT. Translation: CASSPRTTSGGRDTQYF. The whole variable domain, filled in from reference TRBV5-5 and TRBJ2-3, reads DAGVTQSPTHLIKTRGQQVTLRCSPISGHKSVSWYQQVLGQGPQFIFQYYEKEERGRGNFPDRFSARQFPNYSSELNVNALLLGDSALYLCASSPRTTSGGRDTQYFGPGTRLTVL.

The chain is built from TRBV5-4 and TRBJ1-1, with D unresolved. V dropped 0 bases and J dropped 6 bases, with 12 bases sitting between them. There are 14 residues in the CDR3. Germline CDR1 reads SGHNT; CDR2 reads YYREEE (reference sequence). The CDR3 region is CASSLDPGRAEAFF. CDR3 DNA sequence: TGTGCCAGCAGCTTGGATCCGGGGAGGGCTGAAGCTTTCTTT.

The rearrangement uses TRBV4-1 and TRBJ1-2; D remains ambiguous. V lost 1 base and J lost 2, with 14 bases in between. CDR1 and CDR2 (germline): MGHRA, YSYEKL. The CDR3 runs to 16 residues. DNA of the CDR3: TGCGCCAGCAGCCAAGGATTGGCAGCGGGGAACTATGGCTACACCTTC. Its protein is CASSQGLAAGNYGYTF.

The gene calls are TRBV27 and TRBJ1-1; TRBD1 is a possible D gene (5 bases). Looked up from germline, CDR1 is MNHEY and CDR2 is SMNVEV (reference sequence). The CDR3 extends over 14 amino acids. Between the trimmed V and J ends, which lost 2 bases and 0 bases, there was a span of 7 bases. CDR3 region: CASSLAGMNTEAFF. For the CDR3, the DNA is TGTGCCAGCAGTTTAGCAGGGATGAACACTGAAGCTTTCTTT.

This clone was observed a single time. V and J are TRBV6-1 and TRBJ2-5, with 7 nucleotides matching TRBD1. J lost 2 bases, V lost 5 bases, and 8 bases had no gene match. Looked up from germline, CDR1 is MNHNS and CDR2 is SASEGT. The CDR3 spans 15 residues. CDR3 amino acids: CASSSGQVKQETQYF. The DNA for the CDR3 is TGTGCCAGCAGTTCAGGACAGGTTAAGCAAGAGACCCAGTACTTC.

This clone was seen a handful of times. This rearrangement joins TRBV6-6 to TRBJ1-1, with 11 positions matching TRBD1. Germline V CDR1 and CDR2: MNHNY, SVGAGI (reference sequence). The CDR3 has 15 residues. Trimming removed 6 bases from V and 6 bases from J; junction bases left unmatched: 9. CDR3 in amino acids: CASSPVPGQGAEAFF. In DNA form, the CDR3 reads TGTGCCAGCAGCCCAGTCCCGGGACAGGGGGCTGAAGCTTTCTTT.

The chain combines TRBV5-1 with TRBJ2-7, with unresolved D. Trimming took off 0 bases at V and 2 bases at J, with 6 bases between the two ends. This CDR3 region has 13 residues. Germline V gene lookup returns CDR1 SGHRS and CDR2 YFSETQ. Here the CDR3 reads CASSLDTTYEQYF. The CDR3 nucleotides read TGCGCCAGCAGCTTGGACACAACCTACGAGCAGTACTTC.

V is TRBV27 and J is TRBJ1-2, with D unresolved. Germline loops: CDR1 MNHEY, CDR2 SMNVEV (reference sequence). This CDR3 is built from 14 residues. V was trimmed by 3 bases and J by 1 base, leaving 9 bases between them. CDR3 loop: CASSFGRVNYGYTF. The DNA of the CDR3 is TGTGCCAGCAGTTTTGGCCGGGTTAACTATGGCTACACCTTC.

CDR3 region: CASSSTGNSPLHF. The DNA for the CDR3 is TGTGCCAGCAGTTCTACAGGGAATTCACCCCTCCACTTT. This chain links TRBV6-6 with TRBJ1-6, with a weak D call TRBD1 (6 bases). The CDR3 has 13 residues. V dropped 4 bases and J dropped 7 bases, with 8 bases sitting between them. Germline CDR1 reads MNHNY; CDR2 reads SVGAGI (reference sequence).

This clone was seen once. The V and J genes are TRBV7-9 and TRBJ1-2; 7 bases align to TRBD1. The germline CDR1 and CDR2 sequences are SEHNR and FQNEAQ (reference sequence). The CDR3 has 15 residues. The V and J ends lost 2 bases and 1 base, in that order; junction bases with no gene match: 4. The CDR3 is CASSLTYRGNYGYTF. The CDR3 nucleotides are TGTGCCAGCAGCTTAACCTACAGGGGTAACTATGGCTACACCTTC.

The chain uses TRBV4-3 and TRBJ1-6; a possible D gene is TRBD1 (5 bases). From germline, CDR1 is LGHNA and CDR2 YSLEER. The CDR3 is made up of 15 amino acids. The V and J ends lost 4 bases and 8 bases respectively, with 15 bases between them. The CDR3 loop reads CASSPGRGIYSPLHF. DNA of the CDR3: TGCGCCAGCAGCCCCGGTCGGGGGATATATTCACCCCTCCACTTT.

The V call is TRBV7-6, the J call TRBJ2-5; TRBD2 matches 10 bases. Trimming at V came to 0 bases and at J to 4 bases, leaving 8 bases not matched to a gene. Germline lookup yields CDR1 SGHVS and CDR2 FNYEAQ. CDR3 size: 17 residues. CDR3 DNA: TGTGCCAGCAGCTTAGCTGTAGCGGGGGGCCCAGGAGAGACCCAGTACTTC. This encodes CASSLAVAGGPGETQYF. Full variable domain (remainder filled in from reference TRBV7-6 and TRBJ2-5): GAGVSQSPRYKVTKRGQDVALRCDPISGHVSLYWYRQALGQGPEFLTYFNYEAQQDKSGLPNDRFSAERPEGSISTLTIQRTEQRDSAMYRCASSLAVAGGPGETQYFGPGTRLLVL.

The CDR3 protein is CASSPTPGGRSPLHF. The CDR3 DNA sequence: TGTGCCAGCAGTCCTACCCCGGGGGGTCGTTCACCCCTCCACTTT. The chain couples TRBV27 to TRBJ1-6; a possible D gene is TRBD1 (5 bases). Germline loops: CDR1 MNHEY, CDR2 SMNVEV (reference sequence). This CDR3 contains 15 residues. V was trimmed by 5 bases and J by 9 bases, leaving 17 bases between them.

This clone was observed a handful of times. The V call is TRBV7-9, the J call TRBJ1-2, with D tentatively TRBD1 (5 bases). CDR1 SEHNR and CDR2 FQNEAQ come from the germline V gene (reference sequence). V was shortened by 5 bases and J by 2 bases, with 18 bases between the two germline ends. This CDR3 spans 16 amino acids. The CDR3 protein is CASSPRGRAPNYGYTF. DNA of the CDR3: TGTGCCAGCAGCCCAAGGGGCAGGGCGCCCAACTATGGCTACACCTTC.

The chain joins TRBV5-1 to TRBJ2-5, with D possibly TRBD1 on 5 matching bases. The CDR3 covers 15 residues. Looked up from germline, CDR1 is SGHRS and CDR2 is YFSETQ. V lost 2 bases and J lost 5, with 16 bases in between. The CDR3 sequence is CASSFTSTAGETQYF. The CDR3 DNA reads as TGCGCCAGCAGCTTTACTTCGACAGCCGGGGAGACCCAGTACTTC.

This rearrangement joins TRBV27 to TRBJ2-3, with TRBD2 matching over 10 bases. Germline loops: CDR1 MNHEY, CDR2 SMNVEV (reference sequence). CDR3 length: 16 residues. Trimming removed 3 bases from V and 4 bases from J; junction bases left unmatched: 7. The CDR3 loop reads CASSFLAGGNSDTQYF. DNA of the CDR3: TGTGCCAGCAGTTTCTTAGCGGGGGGAAATTCAGATACGCAGTATTTT.

The chain recombines TRBV27 with TRBJ2-7; possibly TRBD2 for D (6 bases). CDR1 MNHEY and CDR2 SMNVEV come from the germline V gene (reference sequence). There are 16 residues in the CDR3. V was pared by 5 bases and J by 2 bases, with 19 bases between. In DNA form, the CDR3 reads TGTGCCAGCAGTCGGACGGAGCGGGCGACTGCCTACGAGCAGTACTTC. It yields the protein CASSRTERATAYEQYF.

The rearrangement uses TRBV18 and TRBJ1-1, with a possible D match to TRBD1 (5 bases). Germline assignment: CDR1 KGHSH and CDR2 LQKENI. V lost 3 bases and J 4 bases, leaving 15 bases between the germline ends. The CDR3 has 15 amino acids. This CDR3 is CASSPAFRVFTEAFF. CDR3 nucleotide sequence: TGTGCCAGCTCACCCGCATTCAGGGTCTTCACTGAAGCTTTCTTT.

Only one count was recorded for this clone. The chain couples TRBV5-5 to TRBJ1-1; 8 nucleotides match TRBD1. The CDR3 length is 17 residues. J was trimmed by 0 bases and V by 4 bases; bases with no gene match: 11. CDR1 is SGHKS and CDR2 is YYEKEE in the germline V gene (reference sequence). CDR3 in amino acids: CASSPDRGSSMNTEAFF. CDR3 sequence (DNA): TGTGCCAGCAGCCCAGACAGGGGCTCATCTATGAACACTGAAGCTTTCTTT.

The chain combines TRBV5-1 with TRBJ2-7; maybe TRBD1 (6 bases). CDR1 is SGHRS and CDR2 is YFSETQ in the germline V gene. The length of the CDR3 is 13 residues. V was cut by 4 bases and J by 2 bases, with 10 bases left in between. CDR3 sequence: CASSLDSTYEQYF. CDR3 in DNA: TGCGCCAGCAGCCTGGACAGCACCTACGAGCAGTACTTC. Full variable domain (remainder filled in from reference TRBV5-1 and TRBJ2-7): KAGVTQTPRYLIKTRGQQVTLSCSPISGHRSVSWYQQTPGQGLQFLFEYFSETQRNKGNFPGRFSGRQFSNSRSEMNVSTLELGDSALYLCASSLDSTYEQYFGPGTRLTVT.